This is a list of T cell receptor beta chains from one sample in a study of blood T cell repertoires in COVID-19. Clones were sequenced by immunoSEQ multiplex PCR, and TCRdb holds only the in-frame ones, with some missing. This table holds roughly 250,000 clones, more than 75% found once. Sequencing was carried out using peripheral blood. The receptors come from a woman aged 55-75 years with active or convalescent COVID-19. Each CDR3 is given with its conserved first and last residue. D genes are given only for firm matches. Rows give clone size only sometimes, using once, few, many, or a class for an expanded clone.

V gene	J gene	D gene	clone size	CDR3 DNA	CDR3 protein
TRBV19	TRBJ2-3	TRBD1	.	TGTGCCAGTAGTGCCGGAGGACAGGGGCCCACAGATACGCAGTATTTT	CASSAGGQGPTDTQYF
TRBV5-1	TRBJ1-4	TRBD1	once	TGCGCCAGCAGCCCGAATACCGGGACAGGGTCGGGTGAAAAACTGTTTTTT	CASSPNTGTGSGEKLFF
TRBV6-5	TRBJ1-1	.	.	TGTGCCAGCAGAAAATCTAACACTGAAGCTTTCTTT	CASRKSNTEAFF
TRBV19	TRBJ1-4	.	.	TGTGCCACCACGGACAGCCTGGGGGAAAAACTGTTTTTT	CATTDSLGEKLFF
TRBV11-2	TRBJ2-2	.	.	TGTGCCAGCAGCTTTACCTGGGGCCTGAACACCGGGGAGCTGTTTTTT	CASSFTWGLNTGELFF
TRBV13	TRBJ1-1	TRBD1	.	TGTGCCAGCAGCTTAGGTCGCTCGACAGGGCCCCTGAACACTGAAGCTTTCTTT	CASSLGRSTGPLNTEAFF
TRBV6-5	TRBJ1-1	.	.	TGTGCCAGCAGCTACGGGGACATAAAGAACACTGAAGCTTTCTTT	CASSYGDIKNTEAFF
TRBV29-1	TRBJ2-5	TRBD1	once	TGCAGCGTTGACAATTTCGGACAGGGACAAGAGACCCAGTACTTC	CSVDNFGQGQETQYF
TRBV10-3	TRBJ2-2	.	.	TGTGCCATCAGTGATTCGTCAGTGAACACCGGGGAGCTGTTTTTT	CAISDSSVNTGELFF
TRBV30	TRBJ1-1	.	.	TGTGCCTGGAGGAATGGGGGGGGCAAAGCTGAAGCTTTCTTT	CAWRNGGGKAEAFF
TRBV6-5	TRBJ1-1	.	.	TGTGCCAGCAGTTACGGGGGGACCTCCACTGAAGCTTTCTTT	CASSYGGTSTEAFF
TRBV30	TRBJ2-1	TRBD2	.	TGTGCCTGGAGTGTAGGGCTAGCGGGGGGTTACAATGAGCAGTTCTTC	CAWSVGLAGGYNEQFF
TRBV3-1/TRBV3-2	TRBJ1-6	.	.	TGTGCCAGCAGCCAAGACTATGCGGGTGGTTCACCCCTCCACTTT	CASSQDYAGGSPLHF
TRBV7-6	TRBJ2-5	TRBD1	.	TGTGCCAGCAGCTTAGAAAGGACAGGGAAAGTAAGCAGCCCCCAGTACTTC	CASSLERTGKVSSPQYF
TRBV30	TRBJ1-5	.	few	TGTGCCTGGAATTTGGGAGGGGCTCAGCCCCAGCATTTT	CAWNLGGAQPQHF
TRBV3-1/TRBV3-2	TRBJ1-1	TRBD1	.	TGTGCCAGCAGCCTACGGGACAGGGAGACTGAAGCTTTCTTT	CASSLRDRETEAFF
TRBV10-3	TRBJ1-1	TRBD1	.	TGTGCCATCAGTGTTAGGGACAGCGAAGCTTTCTTT	CAISVRDSEAFF
TRBV6-5	TRBJ2-5	.	.	TGTGCCAGCAGCAGAGGGACATTGGGAGAGACCCAGTACTTC	CASSRGTLGETQYF
TRBV3-1/TRBV3-2	TRBJ2-3	.	few	TGTGCCAGCAGCCAAGACAGGGTGACAGATACGCAGTATTTT	CASSQDRVTDTQYF
TRBV2	TRBJ2-1	.	.	TGTGCCAGCAGTGAAGTTAGGGGGTTGGGTGAGCAGTTCTTC	CASSEVRGLGEQFF
TRBV2	TRBJ1-4	.	.	TGTGCCAGCAGTGCGCAGGGGTTATCTAATGAAAAACTGTTTTTT	CASSAQGLSNEKLFF
TRBV6-1	TRBJ2-3	TRBD1	.	TGTGCCAGCAGTGAATTTCTCAGGGGGCAGGATACGCAGTATTTT	CASSEFLRGQDTQYF
TRBV5-6	TRBJ2-1	TRBD2	.	TGTGCCAGCAGCCCAGCCACTAGCGGGGGGGCCAGTGAGCAGTTCTTC	CASSPATSGGASEQFF
TRBV10-2	TRBJ1-6	TRBD1	.	TGCGCCAGCAGTGAGTCCGGACAGGCTCTTAATTCACCCCTCCACTTT	CASSESGQALNSPLHF
TRBV5-4	TRBJ2-6	.	.	TGTGCCAGCAGCTTTCTAGCAGGGGCTATATCTGGGGCCAACGTCCTGACTTTC	CASSFLAGAISGANVLTF
TRBV6-5	TRBJ1-1	TRBD1	.	TGTGCCAGCAGAAAGGGGACAGGGGTGAACACTGAAGCTTTCTTT	CASRKGTGVNTEAFF
TRBV6-2/TRBV6-3	TRBJ2-7	.	.	TGTGCCAGCAGTTACTCCTTAGTAGGACAGTCTTACGAGCAGTACTTC	CASSYSLVGQSYEQYF
TRBV18	TRBJ2-7	TRBD2	.	TGTGCCAGCTCAAAAACTGGGGGGGTGTACGAGCAGTACTTC	CASSKTGGVYEQYF
TRBV3-1/TRBV3-2	TRBJ2-1	.	.	TGTGCCAGCAGCCTACAAGTTGGTAATGAGCAGTTCTTC	CASSLQVGNEQFF
TRBV30	TRBJ2-1	TRBD2	.	TGTGCCTGGAGTCACGGGGGAGGGATCCATGAGCAGTTCTTC	CAWSHGGGIHEQFF
TRBV10-2	TRBJ2-7	TRBD2	.	TGCGCCAGCAAAGCGGGGGCCACCTACGAGCAGTACTTC	CASKAGATYEQYF
TRBV4-1	TRBJ2-1	TRBD2	.	TGCGCCAGCAGCCAGGAAGGGACTAGGAATGAGCAGTTCTTC	CASSQEGTRNEQFF
TRBV25-1	TRBJ1-2	TRBD1	.	TGTGCCAGCAGTGTTCTCGGAACCGGGACAGGGAGTTATGGCTACACCTTC	CASSVLGTGTGSYGYTF
TRBV7-6	TRBJ1-2	TRBD1	.	TGTGCCAGCAGCCTAGGTGGGACAGGGGTCTATGGCTACACCTTC	CASSLGGTGVYGYTF
TRBV14	TRBJ1-2	TRBD1	.	TGTGCCAGCAGCCTGACCGGGACAGGGGTTGGTGGCTACACCTTC	CASSLTGTGVGGYTF
TRBV2	TRBJ2-7	.	.	TGTGCCAGCAGTGAGGGCAGGTCCGAGCAGTACTTC	CASSEGRSEQYF
TRBV5-6	TRBJ1-6	TRBD1	.	TGTGCCAGCAGCTTGGAGCAGGGGGCGATCAGGAATTCACCCCTCCACTTT	CASSLEQGAIRNSPLHF
TRBV9	TRBJ1-3	.	.	TGTGCCAGCAGCGTAGAGGGGCTTGGCAGTTCGGCTGGAAACACCATATATTTT	CASSVEGLGSSAGNTIYF
TRBV6-5	TRBJ1-6	.	.	TGTGCCAGCAGTTACTCGACCGGGACACTTAATTCACCCCTCCACTTT	CASSYSTGTLNSPLHF
TRBV7-9	TRBJ2-7	.	.	TGTGCCAGCAGCTTAGCAGGGGCATTCAGTAGGTCCTACGAGCAGTACTTC	CASSLAGAFSRSYEQYF
TRBV5-1	TRBJ2-3	.	once	TGCGCCAGCAGCTTGGGCCTAGGTGGGGATACGCAGTATTTT	CASSLGLGGDTQYF
TRBV7-3	TRBJ2-5	TRBD1	.	TGTGCCAGCAGCTTAAACAGGGGTGGAGAGACCCAGTACTTC	CASSLNRGGETQYF